This passage covers 16 T cell receptor beta chains from one sample sequenced in a study of T cell repertoires in cytomegalovirus infection. TCRdb passed the reads through MiXCR, listing each CDR3 protein once. Of 400,000 or so distinct CDR3 sequences detected, 15% to 20% appear once; the ten largest clones hold around 9.3%. Source material: PBMCs. These receptors all come from a human donor in good health (CMV status not recorded). Some clones in this sample may be carry-over from other donors' samples.

This clonotype was detected a few times. The chain employs TRBV7-2 and TRBJ1-1; TRBD1 matches at 7 bases. CDR1 and CDR2 (germline): SGHTA, FQGNSA. V lost 5 bases, J lost 2 bases, and 8 bases stayed unmatched. This CDR3 is built from 15 residues. This chain's CDR3 is CASSHGDRVNTEAFF. The CDR3 coding sequence is TGTGCCAGCAGCCATGGGGACAGAGTAAACACTGAAGCTTTCTTT.

This clonotype was counted many times. The V call is TRBV7-2, the J call TRBJ1-2; D is perhaps TRBD1 (6 bases). The CDR3 sequence is 13 residues long. The germline gives CDR1 SGHTA, CDR2 FQGNSA. V gave up 5 bases and J gave up 7 bases, with 14 bases separating them. The CDR3 spells CASSAQGVGGYTF. As DNA, the CDR3 is TGTGCCAGCAGCGCACAGGGTGTGGGTGGCTACACCTTC.

As to this clonotype: A much larger clone lies one base from this, so it may be a read error. For the CDR3, the DNA is TGTGCCAGCAGTACGCTAGCGGGAGACCCAGATTCGCAGTATTTT. As protein: CASSTLAGDPDSQYF. V gene TRBV7-9 combines with J gene TRBJ2-3, with 10 bases lining up with TRBD2. The CDR3 runs to 15 residues. CDR1 SEHNR and CDR2 FQNEAQ come from the germline V gene (reference sequence).

This clonotype has just a few counts. The chain couples TRBV5-4 to TRBJ2-6; D unclear. The CDR3 totals 16 residues. The ends were cut back, 4 bases at V and 2 bases at J, with 13 bases in the middle. Germline-derived CDR1 and CDR2 are SGHNT and YYREEE (reference sequence). The CDR3 region has the DNA TGTGCCAGCAGCCCAGGACCTCGAACTGGGGCCAACGTCCTGACTTTC. Translation gives CASSPGPRTGANVLTF.

This clonotype came up many times. The CDR3 here is CASSFGGANTEAFF. In DNA, the CDR3 is TGTGCCAGCAGTTTCGGAGGGGCGAACACTGAAGCTTTCTTT. The rearrangement links TRBV12-3 or TRBV12-4 to TRBJ1-1, with D possibly matching TRBD1 (5 bases). This CDR3 has 14 amino acids. Trimming removed 3 bases from V and 1 base from J, with 9 bases in between.

This clonotype was found many times. CDR3 in amino acids: CATTYGPNTGELFF. DNA of the CDR3: TGTGCCACGACCTACGGACCGAACACCGGGGAGCTGTTTTTT. This rearrangement joins TRBV6-1 to TRBJ2-2; D uncertain. Germline V gene sequence: CDR1 MNHNS, CDR2 SASEGT. V gave up 10 bases and J gave up 0 bases, with 12 bases separating them. The length of the CDR3 is 14 residues.

The chain carries TRBV7-2 and TRBJ2-3; 7 bases fit TRBD2. This CDR3 is built from 15 residues. Germline assignment: CDR1 SGHTA and CDR2 FQGNSA. V lost 5 bases, J lost 7 bases, and 12 bases stayed unmatched. For the CDR3, the DNA is TGTGCCAGCAGCCCCCGGGGAGGGAAGGCGAATACGCAGTATTTT. Protein product: CASSPRGGKANTQYF.

This CDR3 is CASSPKPTGFGSPLHF. CDR3 nucleotide sequence: TGTGCCAGCAGTCCCAAACCGACAGGGTTCGGTTCACCCCTCCACTTT. This chain joins TRBV27 and TRBJ1-6, with 7 bases that match TRBD1. From germline, CDR1 is MNHEY and CDR2 SMNVEV (reference sequence). V was pared by 5 bases and J by 9 bases, with 13 bases of the junction left unmatched. The CDR3 spans 16 residues.

This clonotype turned up a few times. The V and J genes are TRBV7-9 and TRBJ2-7; 9 bases line up with TRBD1. CDR3 length equals 14 residues. V trimming: 5 bases; J trimming: 2 bases; junction bases outside the gene matches: 4. Germline assignment: CDR1 SEHNR and CDR2 FQNEAQ (reference sequence). CDR3 loop: CASSRDRAPYEQYF. CDR3 in DNA: TGTGCCAGCAGCCGGGACAGGGCGCCCTACGAGCAGTACTTC.

This clonotype has a count of ten or more. V usage is TRBV7-8 and J usage is TRBJ2-5, with D possibly TRBD1 on 6 matching bases. The germline V gene has CDR1 SGHVS and CDR2 FQNEAQ. V was clipped by 8 bases and J by 2 bases, with 21 bases between them. This CDR3 contains 16 residues. In DNA, the CDR3 is TGTGCCAGCGTCCAATACACCGGGACAACTCAAGAGACCCAGTACTTC. Translated: CASVQYTGTTQETQYF.

A few counts support this clonotype. The chain is built from TRBV7-2 and TRBJ1-4; no firm D call. Trimming pared 4 bases from V and 10 bases from J, leaving 10 bases between. The CDR3 runs to 12 residues. The V gene's germline CDR1 is SGHTA and CDR2 FQGNSA. The CDR3 is CASSSREGKLFF. The CDR3 DNA is TGTGCCAGCAGCTCCCGGGAGGGAAAACTGTTTTTT.

This clonotype was seen more than once but under ten times. The rearrangement joins TRBV12-3 or TRBV12-4 to TRBJ2-3; 8 bases align to TRBD1. V lost 6 bases and J lost 6; bases outside the gene matches: 11. The CDR3 loop spans 15 amino acids. The CDR3: CASSKSGGWEDTQYF. CDR3 sequence (DNA): TGTGCCAGCAGCAAATCAGGGGGCTGGGAGGATACGCAGTATTTT.

This clonotype was seen at least ten times. This chain joins TRBV12-3 or TRBV12-4 and TRBJ1-5; the D is unclear. V lost 3 bases and J 5 bases, leaving 8 bases between the germline ends. This CDR3 region has 13 residues. Here the CDR3 reads CASSFTADQPQHF. The CDR3, as DNA: TGTGCCAGCAGTTTCACAGCCGATCAGCCCCAGCATTTT.

The rearrangement links TRBV4-1 to TRBJ1-2; D gene unclear. The germline CDR1 and CDR2 sequences are MGHRA and YSYEKL. The CDR3 contains 15 residues. V was shortened by 1 base and J by 3 bases, with 12 bases between the two germline ends. CDR3 protein: CASSQGPQAYYGYTF. CDR3 DNA: TGCGCCAGCAGCCAAGGGCCGCAGGCCTACTATGGCTACACCTTC.

This rearrangement joins TRBV2 to TRBJ2-7; D gene unclear. The CDR3 sequence is 11 residues long. V was shortened by 6 bases and J by 6 bases, with 9 bases between the two germline ends. The germline V gene has CDR1 SNHLY and CDR2 FYNNEI. CDR3 DNA sequence: TGTGCCAGCAGAATTAGGTTCGAGCAGTACTTC. Its translation: CASRIRFEQYF.

The chain couples TRBV10-3 to TRBJ2-7, with TRBD1 matching over 10 bases. This CDR3 is 14 amino acids long. The V and J ends lost 7 bases and 0 bases, in that order; junction bases with no gene match: 3. The germline V gene has CDR1 ENHRY and CDR2 SYGVKD. CDR3 sequence reads: CAITRTGGSYEQYF. Written as DNA, the CDR3 is TGTGCCATCACCAGGACAGGGGGCTCCTACGAGCAGTACTTC.